A few counts support the clone carrying this TCR beta chain. Amplified regions were TCR beta CDR3 sequences from RNA transcripts. Using the HTBI primer set, a first-round RT-PCR was run on the TCR CDR3. TCRdb re-derived calls from the multiplex PCR reads in MiXCR, one entry per CDR3 protein. The sample has fewer than 900,000 distinct CDR3 sequences, approximately 18% seen once. The data were obtained in a study of T cells in Graves' hyperthyroidism and ophthalmopathy. V was trimmed by 0 bases and J by 5 bases, leaving 11 bases between them. The CDR3 is 15 residues long. Per germline, CDR1 DFQATT and CDR2 SNEGSKA (reference sequence). Uncontrolled infection, other autoimmune disease, pregnancy or lactation disqualified patients from enrolment.

The receptor's source is a woman aged 45-60 years with Graves' hyperthyroidism that later progressed to Graves' ophthalmopathy. The sample consisted of blood. The genes are TRBV20-1 and TRBJ1-6, with unresolved D. CDR3 loop: CSARDAWANNSPLHF. The CDR3 DNA follows: TGCAGTGCTAGAGATGCGTGGGCAAATAATTCACCCCTCCACTTT.